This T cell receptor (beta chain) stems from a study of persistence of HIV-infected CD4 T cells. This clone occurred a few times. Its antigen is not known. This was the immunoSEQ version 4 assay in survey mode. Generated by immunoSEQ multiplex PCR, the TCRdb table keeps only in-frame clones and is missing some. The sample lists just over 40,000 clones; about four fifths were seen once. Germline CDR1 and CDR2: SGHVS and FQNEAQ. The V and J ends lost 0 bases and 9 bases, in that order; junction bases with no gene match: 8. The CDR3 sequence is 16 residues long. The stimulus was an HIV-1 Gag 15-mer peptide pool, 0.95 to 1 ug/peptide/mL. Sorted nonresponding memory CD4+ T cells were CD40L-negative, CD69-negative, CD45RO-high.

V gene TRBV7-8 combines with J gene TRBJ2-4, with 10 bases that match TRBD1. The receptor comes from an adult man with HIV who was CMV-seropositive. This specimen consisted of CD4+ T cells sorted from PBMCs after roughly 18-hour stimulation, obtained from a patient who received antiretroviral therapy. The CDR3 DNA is TGTGCCAGCAGCTTAGCGGGGGGGACAGGGGAGGCCATTCAGTACTTC. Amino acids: CASSLAGGTGEAIQYF.